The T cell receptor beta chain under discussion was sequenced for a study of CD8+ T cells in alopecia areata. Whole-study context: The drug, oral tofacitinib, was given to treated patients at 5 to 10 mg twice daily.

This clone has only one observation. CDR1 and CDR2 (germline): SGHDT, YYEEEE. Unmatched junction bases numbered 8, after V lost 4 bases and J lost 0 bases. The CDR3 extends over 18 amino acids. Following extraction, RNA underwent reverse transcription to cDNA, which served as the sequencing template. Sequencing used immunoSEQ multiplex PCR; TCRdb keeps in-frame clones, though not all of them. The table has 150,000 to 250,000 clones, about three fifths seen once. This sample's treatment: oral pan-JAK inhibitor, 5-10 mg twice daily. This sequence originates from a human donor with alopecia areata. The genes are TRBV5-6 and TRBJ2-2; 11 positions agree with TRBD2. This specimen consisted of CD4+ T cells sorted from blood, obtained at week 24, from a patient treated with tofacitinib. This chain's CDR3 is CASSQLAGERANTGELFF. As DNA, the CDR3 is TGTGCCAGCAGCCAACTAGCGGGAGAAAGGGCGAACACCGGGGAGCTGTTTTTT. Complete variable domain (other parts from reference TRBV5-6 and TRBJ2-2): DAGVTQSPTHLIKTRGQQVTLRCSPKSGHDTVSWYQQALGQGPQFIFQYYEEEERQRGNFPDRFSGHQFPNYSSELNVNALLLGDSALYLCASSQLAGERANTGELFFGEGSRLTVL.